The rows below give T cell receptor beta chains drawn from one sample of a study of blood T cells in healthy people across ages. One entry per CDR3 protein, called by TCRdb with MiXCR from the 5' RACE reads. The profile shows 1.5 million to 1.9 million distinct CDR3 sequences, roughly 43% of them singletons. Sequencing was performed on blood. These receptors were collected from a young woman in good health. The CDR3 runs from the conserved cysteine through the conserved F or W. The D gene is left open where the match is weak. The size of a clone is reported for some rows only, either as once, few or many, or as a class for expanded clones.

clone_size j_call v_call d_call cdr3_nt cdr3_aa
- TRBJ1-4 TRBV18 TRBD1 TGTGCCAGCTCACCACTGACAGGGGACCTAGAAAAACTGTTTTTT CASSPLTGDLEKLFF
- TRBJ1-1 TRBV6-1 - TGTGCCAGCAGTAGCAGTACGTACGCTTTCTTT CASSSSTYAFF
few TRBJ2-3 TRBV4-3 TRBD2 TGCGCCAGCAGCCAAGAAGGGTTAGCGGGAGTCACAGATACGCAGTATTTT CASSQEGLAGVTDTQYF
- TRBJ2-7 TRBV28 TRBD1 TGTGCCAGCAGTGCCGCCGGGACAGCGAACTCCTACGAGCAGTACTTC CASSAAGTANSYEQYF
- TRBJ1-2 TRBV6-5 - TGTGCCAGCAGTCCGGCCAGGCGAGACTACACCTTC CASSPARRDYTF
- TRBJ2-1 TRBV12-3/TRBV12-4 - TGTGCCAGCAGTTTAGGACGGCGGAACAATGAGCAGTTCTTC CASSLGRRNNEQFF
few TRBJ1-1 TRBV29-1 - TGCAGCGTGGCGAATCCCGGGACACAGCACACTGAAGCTTTCTTT CSVANPGTQHTEAFF
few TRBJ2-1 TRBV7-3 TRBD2 TGTGCCAGCAGCATGACTAGCGGGGGGAATTACAATGAGCAGTTCTTC CASSMTSGGNYNEQFF
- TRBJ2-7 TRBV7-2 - TGTGCCAGCAGCTTTAGGGTTAGCTCCTACAATGAGCAGTACTTC CASSFRVSSYNEQYF
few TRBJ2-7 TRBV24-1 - TGTGCCACCAGTGATTTCGGCAGCGGATCCTACGAGCAGTACTTC CATSDFGSGSYEQYF
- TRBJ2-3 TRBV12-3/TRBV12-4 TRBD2 TGTGCCAGCAGTTTAGGACTAGCGGGGGGCGTCGATACGCAGTATTTT CASSLGLAGGVDTQYF
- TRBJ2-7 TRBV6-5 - TGTGCCAGCAGTTACGCGGGACGGCGCTACGAGCAGTACTTC CASSYAGRRYEQYF
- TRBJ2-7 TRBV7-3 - TGTGCCAGCAGCTTATGGTCCAGGGCCACCTACGAGCAGTACTTC CASSLWSRATYEQYF
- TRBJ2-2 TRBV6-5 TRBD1 TGTGCCAGCAGTCAGAGGACAGGGTCAAAGCTGTTTTTT CASSQRTGSKLFF
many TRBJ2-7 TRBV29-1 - TGCAGCGTTGGGGGTTTGAACATCTACGAGCAGTACTTC CSVGGLNIYEQYF
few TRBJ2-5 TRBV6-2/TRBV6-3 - TGTGCCAGCAGTGCCACAAGTGAGACCCAGTACTTC CASSATSETQYF